Below, 15 T cell receptor beta chains from the same sample are listed, as sequenced in a study of Tregs in tolerant kidney transplant recipients (dated by TCRdb to the late 2010s). The time point label on this specimen signifies: blood sample drawn before combined kidney and bone marrow transplant. The library relied on the immunoSEQ multiplex PCR assay. This is the immuneACCESS table as TCRdb keeps it, with only in-frame sequences that have V and J called. A part of the clones is gone; compared with another copy, unresolved V genes explain less than half, and the rest is unexplained. Across this sample there are tens of thousands of clones, with approximately 88% seen only once. The leading ten clones occupy around 0.42% of the sample. The sequences come from CD4+ T cells from blood, collected before the transplant. These receptors were obtained from a human donor who received a combined kidney and bone marrow transplant.

J is TRBJ1-2 and V is TRBV15, with TRBD1 matching 8 bases. Germline trimming cut 0 bases from V and 3 bases from J; bases unmatched to any gene: 9. This CDR3 comprises 17 residues. The germline CDR1 and CDR2 sequences are LNHNV and YYDKDF (reference sequence). The chain's CDR3 is CATSRDRGTGAHYGYTF. CDR3 DNA sequence: TGTGCCACCAGCAGAGATAGGGGGACAGGAGCCCACTATGGCTACACCTTC.

This chain links TRBV19 with TRBJ2-2, with D possibly being TRBD2 (6 bases). Trimming left V 3 bases short and J 5 bases short, with 10 bases between. The CDR3 is made up of 14 amino acids. The germline V gene has CDR1 LNHDA and CDR2 SQIVND (reference sequence). Written as DNA, the CDR3 is TGTGCCAGTAGTATCACCGGGACTACCGGGGAGCTGTTTTTT. This codes for CASSITGTTGELFF.

The chain uses TRBV2 and TRBJ2-5; 7 nucleotides line up with TRBD1. CDR1 SNHLY and CDR2 FYNNEI come from the germline V gene. This CDR3 contains 15 residues. With 3 bases clipped from V and 1 base from J, the junction kept 5 bases outside the gene matches. CDR3 in amino acids: CASSESRGFQETQYF. The CDR3, as DNA: TGTGCCAGCAGTGAGAGCAGGGGGTTCCAAGAGACCCAGTACTTC.

A few counts support this clone. The chain couples TRBV4-2 to TRBJ1-5, with a tentative D call TRBD1 (5 bases). Looked up from germline, CDR1 is LGHNA and CDR2 is YNFKEQ. The V end was cut by 1 base, the J end by 0 bases, with 10 bases between. The CDR3 contains 16 residues. CDR3 in amino acids: CASSQAGRNSNQPQHF. The CDR3 bases are TGTGCCAGCAGCCAAGCAGGGAGGAATAGCAATCAGCCCCAGCATTTT.

This clone was counted a single time. The V and J genes are TRBV19 and TRBJ2-5; weak D call: TRBD1 (5 bases). The CDR3 contains 12 residues. CDR1 LNHDA and CDR2 SQIVND come from the germline V gene (reference sequence). Trimming took 6 bases from V and 4 from J, leaving 9 bases between them. CDR3 protein: CASSQGGETQYF. As DNA, the CDR3 is TGTGCCAGTAGCCAGGGCGGAGAGACCCAGTACTTC.

This clone has a handful of counts. The genes are TRBV6-6 and TRBJ2-7; 7 bases are a match to TRBD1. Looked up from germline, CDR1 is MNHNY and CDR2 is SVGAGI (reference sequence). The CDR3 is 15 residues long. After removal of 5 bases from V and 4 bases from J, the junction contained 11 bases not matched to a gene. CDR3 region: CASSPRQGLFYEQYF. The CDR3 DNA follows: TGTGCCAGCAGTCCTCGACAGGGTTTATTTTACGAGCAGTACTTC.

The sample holds one count of this clone. This chain links TRBV6-1 with TRBJ1-2, with a weak D call TRBD1 (5 bases). CDR3 length: 12 residues. Germline CDR1 and CDR2: MNHNS and SASEGT. Trimming stripped 6 bases from V and 5 bases from J, with 10 bases between. The CDR3 bases are TGTGCCAGCAGGACAGCGTATTATGGCTACACCTTC. Its protein is CASRTAYYGYTF.

This clone was observed a handful of times. V and J are TRBV7-9 and TRBJ1-2, with TRBD1 matching 10 bases. This CDR3 comprises 16 residues. Trimming at V came to 5 bases and at J to 2 bases, leaving 8 bases not matched to a gene. Germline loops: CDR1 SEHNR, CDR2 FQNEAQ (reference sequence). The CDR3 spells CASSPDMDRGNYGYTF. CDR3 sequence (DNA): TGTGCCAGCAGCCCCGACATGGACAGGGGGAACTATGGCTACACCTTC. Looking up the rest from reference TRBV7-9 and TRBJ1-2 gives the full variable domain: DTGVSQNPRHKITKRGQNVTFRCDPISEHNRLYWYRQTLGQGPEFLTYFQNEAQLEKSRLLSDRFSAERPKGSFSTLEIQRTEQGDSAMYLCASSPDMDRGNYGYTFGSGTRLTVV.

This clone was seen once. The genes are TRBV13 and TRBJ2-1; TRBD2 matches at 11 bases. Per the germline V gene, CDR1 is PRHDT and CDR2 is FYEKMQ (reference sequence). The J segment lost 5 bases and the V segment lost 5 bases, leaving 5 bases of the junction unmatched. This CDR3 region has 15 residues. CDR3 coding DNA: TGTGCCAGCAGCCCCGGGACTAGCGGTCACAATGAGCAGTTCTTC. This sequence encodes CASSPGTSGHNEQFF.

This chain connects TRBV7-3 to TRBJ2-2; a possible D gene is TRBD1 (6 bases). Trimming shortened V by 5 bases and J by 1 base, and 14 bases separated the two germline ends. The germline CDR1 and CDR2 sequences are SGHTA and FQGTGA. The CDR3 runs to 16 residues. The CDR3: CASSPWEGGNTGELFF. The CDR3 nucleotides are TGTGCCAGCAGCCCATGGGAAGGGGGGAACACCGGGGAGCTGTTTTTT.

This clone was seen a single time. This chain uses TRBV27 with TRBJ1-5, with TRBD1 identical over 7 bases. Germline V CDR1 and CDR2: MNHEY, SMNVEV (reference sequence). The trim removed 6 bases at V and 2 bases at J, leaving 4 bases unmatched. The CDR3 runs 14 residues. The CDR3 DNA reads TGTGCCAGCAGACATCAGGGGGGCAATCAGCCCCAGCATTTT. Translated, it gives CASRHQGGNQPQHF.

V is TRBV15 and J is TRBJ1-2; 8 positions agree with TRBD1. Germline CDR1 reads LNHNV; CDR2 reads YYDKDF (reference sequence). The CDR3 covers 14 residues. V gave up 6 bases and J gave up 8 bases; unmatched junction bases: 11. The DNA for the CDR3 is TGTGCCACCAGGAGGACAGGGCGGGGGATCGGCTACACCTTC. Encoded protein: CATRRTGRGIGYTF.

The chain recombines TRBV2 with TRBJ2-1, with 8 bases that match TRBD2. In germline, CDR1 is SNHLY, CDR2 FYNNEI. V gave up 7 bases and J gave up 7 bases; unmatched junction bases: 18. This CDR3 is 17 amino acids long. CDR3 in amino acids: CASTPGTTGLGENEQFF. DNA of the CDR3: TGTGCCAGCACTCCTGGCACTACGGGACTAGGAGAGAATGAGCAGTTCTTC.

This clone was seen once. J is TRBJ2-2 and V is TRBV4-1, with TRBD2 matching over 13 bases. The CDR3 extends over 18 amino acids. Losses at the gene ends were 4 bases for V and 7 bases for J; bases not matched to a gene: 12. Germline lookup yields CDR1 MGHRA and CDR2 YSYEKL. The CDR3 sequence is CASSPTSGRAARGGELFF. CDR3 sequence (DNA): TGCGCCAGCAGCCCCACTAGCGGGAGGGCCGCAAGGGGCGGGGAGCTGTTTTTT.

This clone was picked up one time. The chain is built from TRBV28 and TRBJ1-1; possibly TRBD1 for D (6 bases). Germline-derived CDR1 and CDR2 are MDHEN and SYDVKM. Trimming stripped 5 bases from V and 4 bases from J, with 11 bases between. The CDR3 covers 13 residues. CDR3 protein: CASSPQGSTEAFF. The CDR3 nucleotides are TGTGCCAGCAGTCCTCAGGGGAGCACTGAAGCTTTCTTT.